This T cell receptor (beta chain) stems from a study of cytomegalovirus exposure and HLA in healthy donors (TCRdb year 2017). At the level of the whole study: In an earlier analysis of around 540 of the donors, approximately 300 Gb of sequence data and some 120 million unique TCR beta sequences from 180 million or so T cells were reported. An early release that covered about 640 HLA-typed donors contained approximately 300 gigabases of sequencing data and some 87 million unique TCR sequences. Of the roughly 410 genotyped donors, approximately 80% were placed in the genetic ancestry cluster associated with self-reported Caucasian donors. The study was designed to test whether signatures of past pathogen exposure could be identified by cataloging public T cell receptors. Using immunosequencing, the study profiled T cell repertoires from 500 to 800 subjects and related those repertoires to cytomegalovirus serostatus. In addition to the first cohort of 666 subjects, a separate validation cohort of 120 different subjects was used. To predict cytomegalovirus infection status, the study brought together high-throughput TCR immunosequencing, statistical association of individual TCRs with disease status, and machine learning. A later analysis re-examined previously published TCR beta repertoires from roughly 650 donors and added high-resolution HLA genotyping to investigate patterns of TCR occurrence. Rather than using new phenotypic data, the later analysis identified candidate immune exposures from TCR beta sequences and from how often those sequences occurred across donors. In an earlier analysis of more than 550 of the donors, high-throughput TCR beta sequencing was used to judge whether each TCR beta V gene segment behaved as functional or pseudogenic. Donor age, sex, ethnicity and CMV serostatus were compiled alongside the repertoire data. A later genetic analysis used genome-wide SNP genotypes for about 65% of the roughly 670 donors, treating that subset as a discovery cohort. Every discovery cohort repertoire had been produced on one sequencing platform. Both class I and class II loci were covered by HLA typing, at four-digit resolution. Typing coverage varied by locus: roughly 629-630 donors for A, B, C, DRB1 and DQB1; roughly 510 for DQA1; approximately 610 for DPA1; approximately 470 for DPB1. Several DR-DQ haplotypes were handled as single units for association and clustering, since linkage in the cohort was strong. Among 398 genotyped donors of the cohort, an average of about 240,000 unique TCR beta nucleotide sequences were sequenced per donor, around 20% of them non-productive. Results the study describes overall, beyond this receptor: The authors suggested that the approach could potentially be extended to other disease states and immunological phenotypes. Linkage disequilibrium might explain the correlated functional status among segregating V segments, but an unknown experimental factor could not be ruled out. A later genetic analysis reported fewer N-insertions in productive TCRs among donors in an Asian-associated ancestry cluster than the roughly 620-donor mean. Immune exposure information for the cohort was limited to CMV serostatus. In this cohort, only TCR beta chains were sequenced, and detectable features were limited by the absence of alpha or paired-chain data. Most TCR sequences were observed very rarely across donors, whereas some public TCRs were present in many individuals. An earlier analysis of approximately 570 of the donors showed that most TCR beta V segments appeared in productive rearrangements either about 87% or about 30% of the time, which broadly matched IMGT annotations. In a later analysis, several top co-occurrence clusters were reported to appear linked to parvovirus B19, influenza, CMV and Epstein-Barr virus. Because counts were too low, more than 15 rarely observed V segments, including chromosome 9 orphons, were left out of the earlier analysis of over 550 of the donors. A later genetic analysis associated a missense DCLRE1C variant with V-gene and J-gene trimming of TCR beta chains, and an independent cohort replicated the association. A further reported finding was that TCR beta sequences accurately predicted the HLA-A and HLA-B alleles for most subjects in the first cohort. In a later analysis, HLA-associated TCR beta chains showed more clonal expansion and lower generation probabilities than non-associated chains that were equally common. A total of fewer than 200 TCR beta chains were listed by the study as associated with cytomegalovirus. In both the original and validation cohorts, the classifier was reported to diagnose cytomegalovirus status with high specificity and sensitivity. A later analysis found that TCR association rates varied across HLA loci, with DRB1 alleles showing the most associated TCRs and HLA-C alleles the fewest. A cluster of highly shared sequence variants was judged likely to represent a technical artifact of the sequencing pipeline. In a later analysis, most CMV-associated TCR beta chains were found to appear HLA-restricted, with HLA associations seemingly driven largely by CMV exposure. Because the 87-base-pair reads could not distinguish some IMGT-functional V segments, including TRBV6-2 and TRBV6-3, those segments were excluded. When HLA alleles, especially DR and DQ, strongly co-occurred, attributing TCR associations to individual alleles was difficult. In vitro tests confirmed that a few of the cytomegalovirus-associated TCR beta chains recognize cytomegalovirus antigens. HLA typing was unavailable for some donors at each locus, so association tests used only the typed subset. At a false discovery rate of 0.05, a later analysis linked 16,951 TCR beta sequences to specific HLA alleles. The presence/absence analyses assumed that sequencing depth was roughly uniform across donors, and that assumption may not be true.

The library was produced with the immunoSEQ multiplex PCR assay. A mixture of 60 forward primers for TCR Vbeta segments and 13 reverse primers for TCR Jbeta segments was used in the multiplex PCR. Amplification of the CDR3 region of rearranged TCR beta genes was performed with a multiplex PCR assay on genomic DNA. The Illumina HiSeq System was used to sequence the amplified TCR beta libraries as 87-base-pair reads. Per the source publication's procedure: A later analysis tallied about 77 million unique TCR beta chains across the 610 or so repertoires, and around 10 million of those chains were shared by two or more donors. Raw reads were error-corrected and collapsed into unique sequences by a nearest-neighbor algorithm in which closely related sequences were merged to remove PCR and sequencing errors. CDR3 sequences were aligned to IMGT reference sequences to assign V, D and J gene segments. For a sequence to be retained, a match of at least six nucleotides was required to both a V gene segment and a J gene segment. A rearrangement was called productive if the CDR3 had no stop codons and remained in frame with V and J, and every other rearrangement was called non-productive. Following IMGT convention, CDR3 was defined as the stretch from the second conserved V-encoded cysteine to the conserved J-encoded phenylalanine. In an earlier analysis of 500 to 650 of the donors, sequences lacking an unambiguous match to a single V gene segment were excluded. In an earlier analysis of approximately 500 of the donors, a V segment was called functional when productive rearrangements were above 56.7%, and segregating when the standard deviation between donors exceeded 5%. A statistical classification framework was built to diagnose cytomegalovirus status from the catalog of TCR beta chain sequences. A later analysis assigned V and J genes by comparing TCR nucleotide sequences with IMGT/GENE-DB human TR gene sequences. In a later analysis, CDR3 sequences and most-parsimonious VDJ recombination scenarios were assigned using the TCRdist pipeline. In a later analysis, every TCR beta chain was defined by the combination of its CDR3 amino acid sequence and its V-gene family, and reads without a unique V-gene family were dropped. To address suspected cross-contamination and a sequencing artifact, a later analysis removed around 590 highly shared, low-generation-probability nucleotide sequences. In a later analysis, a clonal expansion index for each public chain was calculated from normalized within-repertoire ranks of inferred template counts. In a later analysis, generation probabilities were computed with a VDJ recombination model fitted to out-of-frame rearrangements, and the resulting probabilities were checked against IGoR. In a later analysis, hypergeometric tests were used to score TCR-TCR, TCR-HLA and TCR-CMV co-occurrence, with a repertoire-size bias correction applied to TCR pairs. In a later analysis, false discovery rates were estimated by permuting HLA or CMV assignments 20 times. In a later analysis, co-occurring TCRs were grouped using DBSCAN, and TCRdist sequence similarity was added for clustering within HLA-allele-positive subsets. Repertoires with fewer than 30,000 or more than 120,000 public chains, plus five repertoires with anomalous nucleotide sharing, were excluded from co-occurrence clustering. TCRdb stores this immuneACCESS table with in-frame sequences only. Part of the clones is absent; in the studies checked, under half of the shortfall reflects unresolved V genes, and no reason is known for the rest. V, J and clone size derive from that table, while D and trimming were established from the DNA sequence. The sample table shows about 150,000 clones, and 65% to 85% are seen once. The top ten clonotypes cover around 3.2% of the sample.

CDR3 length: 18 amino acids, cysteine to phenylalanine. The CDR3 DNA has 54 bases and is translated from base 1. CDR1 and CDR2 are read off the germline V gene as SQVTM and ANQGSEA. V is pruned by 0 bases and J by 5 bases, leaving 18 bases of the junction without a gene match. The cohort was made up of around 720 healthy bone marrow donors. All cohort members were sampled while nominally healthy, although unrecorded immune exposures were likely present. The donor tested CMV seropositive, placing the donor among the approximately 290 seropositive members of the cohort. Each donor provided a peripheral blood sample, and peripheral blood mononuclear cells were used for TCR beta sequencing. The Qiagen DNeasy Blood Extraction Kit was used to extract genomic DNA from the blood cell samples. About this clone: The specificity of this receptor is unknown. No much larger clone exists at a distance of one base, and base qualities are not known.

Sequencing was performed on PBMCs. The chain joins TRBV29-1 to TRBJ2-5; 7 of the junction bases match TRBD1. This TCR came from a woman between 50 and 59 years old in good health and CMV-seropositive. The DNA is TGCAGCGTTGAAGATTCGAATCCCGGGACAGACCCCCGGGAGACCCAGTACTTC. Its protein reads: CSVEDSNPGTDPRETQYF.